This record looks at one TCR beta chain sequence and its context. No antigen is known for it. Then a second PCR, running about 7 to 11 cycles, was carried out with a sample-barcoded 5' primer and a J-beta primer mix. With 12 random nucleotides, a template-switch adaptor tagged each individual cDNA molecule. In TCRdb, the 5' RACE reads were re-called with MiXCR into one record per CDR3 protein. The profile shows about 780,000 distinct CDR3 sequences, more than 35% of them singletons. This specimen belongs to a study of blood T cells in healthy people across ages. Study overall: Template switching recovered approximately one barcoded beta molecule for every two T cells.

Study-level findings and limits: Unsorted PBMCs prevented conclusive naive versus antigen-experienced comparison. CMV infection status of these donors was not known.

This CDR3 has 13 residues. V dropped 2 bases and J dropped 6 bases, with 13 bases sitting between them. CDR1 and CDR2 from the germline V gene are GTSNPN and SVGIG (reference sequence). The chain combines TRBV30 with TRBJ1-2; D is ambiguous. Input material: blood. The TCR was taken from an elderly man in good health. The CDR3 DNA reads TGTGCCTGGAGTCCCCCCGGGAATCATGGCTACACCTTC. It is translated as CAWSPPGNHGYTF. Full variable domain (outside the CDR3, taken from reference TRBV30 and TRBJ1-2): SQTIHQWPATLVQPVGSPLSLECTVEGTSNPNLYWYRQAAGRGLQLLFYSVGIGQISSEVPQNLSASRPQDRQFILSSKKLLLSDSGFYLCAWSPPGNHGYTFGSGTRLTVV.